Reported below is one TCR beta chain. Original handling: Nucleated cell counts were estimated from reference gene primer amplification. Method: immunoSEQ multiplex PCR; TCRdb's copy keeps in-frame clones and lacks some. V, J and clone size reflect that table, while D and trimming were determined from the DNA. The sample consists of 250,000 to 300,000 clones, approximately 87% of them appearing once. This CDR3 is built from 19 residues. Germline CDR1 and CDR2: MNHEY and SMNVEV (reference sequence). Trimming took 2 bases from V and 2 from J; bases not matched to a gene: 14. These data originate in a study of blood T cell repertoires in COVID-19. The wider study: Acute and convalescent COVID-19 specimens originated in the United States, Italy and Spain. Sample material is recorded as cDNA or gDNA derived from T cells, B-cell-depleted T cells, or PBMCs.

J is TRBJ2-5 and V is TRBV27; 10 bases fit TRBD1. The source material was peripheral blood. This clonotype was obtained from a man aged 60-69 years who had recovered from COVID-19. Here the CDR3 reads CASSLKPLGTGALQETQYF. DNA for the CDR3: TGTGCCAGCAGTTTAAAGCCCCTTGGGACAGGGGCACTACAAGAGACCCAGTACTTC.